A single sample is the source of the 26 T cell receptor beta chains below, sequenced in a study of T cell responses to AZD1222 COVID-19 vaccine. Method: immunoSEQ multiplex PCR; TCRdb's copy keeps in-frame clones and lacks some. The repertoire includes 120,000 or so clones, over 75% of them detected once, and roughly 7.8% sits in the top ten. The sample here was peripheral blood, taken on day 0 of AZD1222 vaccination. These receptors were obtained from an adult in good health.

The gene calls are TRBV10-1 and TRBJ2-1; no reliable D call. V shed 4 bases and J shed 5 bases, with 6 bases lying between them. Germline values: CDR1 WNHNN, CDR2 SYGVQD (reference sequence). This CDR3 comprises 12 residues. The CDR3: CASSGTDNEQFF. The DNA of the CDR3 is TGCGCCAGCAGTGGGACGGACAATGAGCAGTTCTTC.

The table lists this clone with a count of one. V gene TRBV28 combines with J gene TRBJ1-5; 8 bases line up with TRBD1. Per germline, CDR1 MDHEN and CDR2 SYDVKM. V shed 2 bases and J 5 bases; nucleotides not matched to a gene: 8. This CDR3 region has 16 residues. CDR3 residues: CASSLPGTGGYQPQHF. The CDR3 DNA reads as TGTGCCAGCAGTTTACCCGGGACAGGAGGCTATCAGCCCCAGCATTTT. The full variable domain, in which reference TRBV28 and TRBJ1-5 provide the parts outside the CDR3, is DVKVTQSSRYLVKRTGEKVFLECVQDMDHENMFWYRQDPGLGLRLIYFSYDVKMKEKGDIPEGYSVSREKKERFSLILESASTNQTSMYLCASSLPGTGGYQPQHFGDGTRLSIL.

This chain uses TRBV4-3 with TRBJ2-3; the match to TRBD2 covers 8 bases. Germline V lookup: CDR1 LGHNA, CDR2 YSLEER. V shed 3 bases and J 1 base; nucleotides not matched to a gene: 12. This CDR3 has 18 residues. Here the CDR3 DNA reads TGCGCCAGCAGCCACCCCGGTGCCGTAGCGGGGCGCACAGATACGCAGTATTTT. It is translated as CASSHPGAVAGRTDTQYF.

This clone turned up a few times. The chain employs TRBV19 and TRBJ1-5, with TRBD1 matching over 7 bases. Germline V lookup: CDR1 LNHDA, CDR2 SQIVND (reference sequence). The CDR3 totals 14 residues. The trim removed 7 bases at V and 1 base at J, leaving 4 bases unmatched. CDR3 region: CASKGATSNQPQHF. In DNA form, the CDR3 reads TGTGCCAGTAAGGGGGCAACAAGCAATCAGCCCCAGCATTTT.

The chain employs TRBV20-1 and TRBJ1-1; D not resolved. Germline V gene lookup returns CDR1 DFQATT and CDR2 SNEGSKA (reference sequence). V was trimmed by 0 bases and J by 13 bases, leaving 12 bases between them. The CDR3 consists of 11 residues. The CDR3: CSARDRLLDFF. The CDR3 DNA reads TGCAGTGCTAGAGACCGACTACTCGATTTCTTT.

The chain uses TRBV5-1 and TRBJ2-2; no firm D call. Trimming cost V 5 bases and J 0 bases, with 8 bases left between them. The CDR3 runs 14 residues. CDR1 and CDR2 (germline): SGHRS, YFSETQ. The CDR3 sequence: CASREASNTGELFF. The CDR3 nucleotides read TGCGCCAGCAGAGAAGCATCGAACACCGGGGAGCTGTTTTTT. Looking up the rest from reference TRBV5-1 and TRBJ2-2 gives the full variable domain: KAGVTQTPRYLIKTRGQQVTLSCSPISGHRSVSWYQQTPGQGLQFLFEYFSETQRNKGNFPGRFSGRQFSNSRSEMNVSTLELGDSALYLCASREASNTGELFFGEGSRLTVL.

This chain uses TRBV5-1 with TRBJ2-3; 8 bases agree with TRBD2. The V gene end was trimmed by 2 bases and the J gene end by 5 bases; junction bases not matched to a gene: 10. The germline V gene has CDR1 SGHRS and CDR2 YFSETQ. CDR3 length equals 16 residues. CDR3 sequence: CASSFPSGSAGDTQYF. In nucleotides, the CDR3 is TGCGCCAGCAGCTTTCCGAGCGGGAGTGCCGGAGATACGCAGTATTTT.

The count of this clone is one. This sequence joins TRBV13 and TRBJ2-5, with TRBD2 identical over 9 bases. Germline V gene data show CDR1 as PRHDT and CDR2 as FYEKMQ (reference sequence). The length of the CDR3 is 16 residues. The ends lost 3 bases at V and 7 bases at J; junction bases unmatched: 12. CDR3 sequence (DNA): TGTGCCAGCAGCTTCGCCCCCCTAGCGGGACTGGGGACCCAGTACTTC. Translation gives CASSFAPLAGLGTQYF. Combining the CDR3 with reference TRBV13 and TRBJ2-5 gives the whole variable domain AAGVIQSPRHLIKEKRETATLKCYPIPRHDTVYWYQQGPGQDPQFLISFYEKMQSDKGSIPDRFSAQQFSDYHSELNMSSLELGDSALYFCASSFAPLAGLGTQYFGPGTRLLVL.

The CDR3 nucleotides are TGTGCCAGCAGGACGGGAGGGCCCGATGAGCAGTTCTTC. Translating it yields CASRTGGPDEQFF. The rearrangement links TRBV6-5 to TRBJ2-1, with 8 bases identical to TRBD2. The CDR3 spans 13 residues. Germline-derived CDR1 and CDR2 are MNHEY and SVGAGI. V trimming: 6 bases; J trimming: 8 bases; junction bases outside the gene matches: 6.

The chain has TRBV4-3 and TRBJ2-1; 9 nucleotides align to TRBD2. Trimming removed 4 bases from V and 8 bases from J; junction bases left unmatched: 9. The germline V gene encodes CDR1 LGHNA and CDR2 YSLEER. The CDR3 is 15 amino acids. The CDR3 nucleotides read TGCGCCAGCAGCCCGGGTAGCGGGAGTACCGATGAGCAGTTCTTC. Protein sequence: CASSPGSGSTDEQFF.

The V gene is TRBV24-1, the J gene TRBJ2-2; 9 nucleotides line up with TRBD1. The CDR3 consists of 16 residues. After removal of 4 bases from V and 5 bases from J, the junction contained 7 bases not matched to a gene. Looked up from germline, CDR1 is KGHDR and CDR2 is SFDVKD. The CDR3 bases are TGTGCCACCAGTGACACCGGGACAGGGAGGACCGGGGAGCTGTTTTTT. Amino acids: CATSDTGTGRTGELFF.

Here the CDR3 DNA reads TGTGCCAGCAGCGTCGGGGCCGCCTCCTACAATGAGCAGTTCTTC. Amino acid sequence: CASSVGAASYNEQFF. This chain uses TRBV9 with TRBJ2-1; either TRBD1 or TRBD2 may supply D (5 bases each). The CDR3 has 15 amino acids. The germline gives CDR1 SGDLS, CDR2 YYNGEE. V lost 2 bases, J lost 0 bases, and 9 bases lay in between. The variable domain in full, completed from reference TRBV9 and TRBJ2-1, reads DSGVTQTPKHLITATGQRVTLRCSPRSGDLSVYWYQQSLDQGLQFLIQYYNGEERAKGNILERFSAQQFPDLHSELNLSSLELGDSALYFCASSVGAASYNEQFFGPGTRLTVL.

The V and J genes are TRBV11-2 and TRBJ2-7; 9 bases are a match to TRBD1. This CDR3 has 15 residues. The germline V gene has CDR1 SGHAT and CDR2 FQNNGV. V shed 5 bases, J shed 7 bases, and the junction held 12 bases outside the gene matches. CDR3 DNA sequence: TGTGCCAGCAGCCACACTCCGGGACAGGGCAGGGAGCAGTACTTC. Translation: CASSHTPGQGREQYF.

The chain recombines TRBV6-5 with TRBJ2-7; unclear D gene. Germline V lookup: CDR1 MNHEY, CDR2 SVGAGI. V lost 2 bases to trimming and J lost 1 base, with 6 bases between them. CDR3 length: 13 residues. CDR3 nucleotides: TGTGCCAGCAGTTACGACCTTTCCTACGAGCAGTACTTC. Translation gives CASSYDLSYEQYF.

The chain has TRBV28 and TRBJ1-1; D gene uncertain. The CDR3 runs 12 residues. V was shortened by 3 bases and J by 11 bases, with 13 bases between the two germline ends. CDR1 and CDR2 from the germline V gene are MDHEN and SYDVKM. The CDR3 coding sequence is TGTGCCAGCAGTTTCCGGGGAAGAGGGGCTTTCTTT. It translates to CASSFRGRGAFF.

The rearrangement uses TRBV14 and TRBJ1-2, with D hard to call. Deletions cut 2 bases from V and 5 bases from J, with 9 bases between. Germline V gene sequence: CDR1 SGHDN, CDR2 FVKESK. The CDR3 sequence is 13 residues long. CDR3 DNA: TGTGCCAGCAGCCAAAAACAGAGTTATGGCTACACCTTC. Translated, it gives CASSQKQSYGYTF.

The chain employs TRBV29-1 and TRBJ2-7; D might be TRBD2 (6 bases). V lost 6 bases, J lost 0 bases, and 15 bases lay in between. Germline-derived CDR1 and CDR2 are SQVTM and ANQGSEA. The CDR3 extends over 14 amino acids. The CDR3 coding sequence is TGCAGCGTCGGGGGAGACGGGGGCTCCTACGAGCAGTACTTC. Translated: CSVGGDGGSYEQYF.

The J gene is TRBJ2-1, the V gene TRBV2; TRBD2 matches 9 bases. Germline V gene data show CDR1 as SNHLY and CDR2 as FYNNEI. The CDR3 sequence is 15 residues long. The J segment lost 0 bases and the V segment lost 6 bases, leaving 3 bases of the junction unmatched. In DNA form, the CDR3 reads TGTGCCAGCAGGGGCGGGAGGGTCTCCTACAATGAGCAGTTCTTC. Residues: CASRGGRVSYNEQFF.

This chain connects TRBV7-2 to TRBJ1-5; no firm D call. Trimming left V 5 bases short and J 3 bases short, with 17 bases between. This CDR3 spans 16 amino acids. Germline V gene sequence: CDR1 SGHTA, CDR2 FQGNSA. For the CDR3, the DNA is TGTGCCAGCAGCCCCCGACATAGGTATGACAATCAGCCCCAGCATTTT. This gives the protein CASSPRHRYDNQPQHF. Full variable domain (outside the CDR3, taken from reference TRBV7-2 and TRBJ1-5): GAGVSQSPSNKVTEKGKDVELRCDPISGHTALYWYRQSLGQGLEFLIYFQGNSAPDKSGLPSDRFSAERTGGSVSTLTIQRTQQEDSAVYLCASSPRHRYDNQPQHFGDGTRLSIL.

The chain employs TRBV5-1 and TRBJ2-2; 9 bases line up with TRBD1. This CDR3 is built from 14 residues. Per the germline V gene, CDR1 is SGHRS and CDR2 is YFSETQ. J gave up 6 bases and V 4 bases, and 4 bases lay outside the gene matches. CDR3 nucleotides: TGCGCCAGCAGCCCCGGACAGGGGCCCGGGGAGCTGTTTTTT. This translates into CASSPGQGPGELFF.

This chain links TRBV6-5 with TRBJ2-1; D gene ambiguous. Per the germline V gene, CDR1 is MNHEY and CDR2 is SVGAGI. CDR3 length: 15 amino acids. Trimming stripped 7 bases from V and 3 bases from J, with 16 bases between. The CDR3 DNA sequence: TGTGCCAGCACCCCGACCTTAAGGGTCTACAATGAGCAGTTCTTC. Its translation is CASTPTLRVYNEQFF.

The chain employs TRBV5-6 and TRBJ1-3; D gene uncertain. V gave up 1 base and J gave up 1 base, with 6 bases separating them. The CDR3 covers 14 residues. Germline assignment: CDR1 SGHDT and CDR2 YYEEEE. The CDR3 nucleotides are TGTGCCAGCAGCTTGTTGGGTTCTGGAAACACCATATATTTT. Amino acid sequence: CASSLLGSGNTIYF.

This chain connects TRBV20-1 to TRBJ2-7; the match to TRBD2 covers 8 bases. The germline V gene has CDR1 DFQATT and CDR2 SNEGSKA (reference sequence). J was trimmed by 2 bases and V by 3 bases; bases with no gene match: 6. CDR3 length equals 14 residues. DNA of the CDR3: TGCAGTGCTAGTGGTAGCGGGGTTACCTACGAGCAGTACTTC. Protein: CSASGSGVTYEQYF.

This clone was detected only once. V is TRBV15 and J is TRBJ2-1; TRBD1 matches at 10 bases. CDR3 size: 17 residues. CDR1 and CDR2 from the germline V gene are LNHNV and YYDKDF (reference sequence). The J segment lost 8 bases and the V segment lost 4 bases, leaving 14 bases of the junction unmatched. The CDR3 is CATSKGQGSRPNHEQFF. In DNA form, the CDR3 reads TGTGCCACCAGCAAGGGACAGGGGTCCCGCCCTAACCATGAGCAGTTCTTC.

The J gene is TRBJ2-6, the V gene TRBV24-1; D is perhaps TRBD1 or TRBD2 (5 bases each). The V end was cut by 8 bases, the J end by 0 bases, with 19 bases between. Looked up from germline, CDR1 is KGHDR and CDR2 is SFDVKD. The CDR3 covers 18 residues. CDR3 sequence: CATTCSGTYYSGANVLTF. For the CDR3, the DNA is TGTGCCACCACCTGTTCCGGGACGTATTACTCTGGGGCCAACGTCCTGACTTTC.

This clone came up once. This chain uses TRBV6-5 with TRBJ2-3; D not resolved. V was cut by 8 bases and J by 0 bases, with 9 bases left in between. The germline gives CDR1 MNHEY, CDR2 SVGAGI. The CDR3 totals 13 residues. The CDR3, as DNA: TGTGCCAGCGGCACAGCAAGCACAGATACGCAGTATTTT. It encodes CASGTASTDTQYF.